This T cell receptor beta chain was identified in a study of shared clonotypes between healthy human individuals. On this clone itself: The antigen is unknown.

Genomic DNA of every subset was divided equally among multiple immunoSEQ plates. Sequencing was performed with immunoSEQ multiplex PCR; in TCRdb, only in-frame clones are kept and a portion is missing. Of some 1 million clones in the sample, under 80% were seen once. The CDR3 consists of 15 residues. Findings of the study overall: Among non-shared clonotypes, generation probabilities were lower than among those shared by all four donors.

This sequence originates from a young man in good health. The sample comprised memory CD4+ T cells sorted from blood. Subset described: CD45RA-negative fraction. V and J are TRBV12-1 and TRBJ2-7. TRBV12-1 is tagged as a pseudogene. In nucleotides, the CDR3 is TGTGCCAGCAGCTTTGTCAGCAAAACTCCCTCCGAGCAGTACTTC. Its protein product is CASSFVSKTPSEQYF.